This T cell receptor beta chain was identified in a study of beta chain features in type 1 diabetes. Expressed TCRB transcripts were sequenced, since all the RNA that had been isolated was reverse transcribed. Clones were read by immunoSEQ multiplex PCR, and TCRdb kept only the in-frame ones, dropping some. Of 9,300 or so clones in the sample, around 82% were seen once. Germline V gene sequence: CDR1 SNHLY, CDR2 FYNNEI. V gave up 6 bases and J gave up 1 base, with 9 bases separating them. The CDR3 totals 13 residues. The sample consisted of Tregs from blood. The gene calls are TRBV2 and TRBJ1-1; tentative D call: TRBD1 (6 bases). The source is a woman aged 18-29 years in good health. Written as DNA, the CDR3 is TGTGCCAGCAGGGGACACCCGAACACTGAAGCTTTCTTT. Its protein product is CASRGHPNTEAFF. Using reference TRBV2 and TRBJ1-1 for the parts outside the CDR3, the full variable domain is EPEVTQTPSHQVTQMGQEVILRCVPISNHLYFYWYRQILGQKVEFLVSFYNNEISEKSEIFDDQFSVERPDGSNFTLKIRSTKLEDSAMYFCASRGHPNTEAFFGQGTRLTVV.